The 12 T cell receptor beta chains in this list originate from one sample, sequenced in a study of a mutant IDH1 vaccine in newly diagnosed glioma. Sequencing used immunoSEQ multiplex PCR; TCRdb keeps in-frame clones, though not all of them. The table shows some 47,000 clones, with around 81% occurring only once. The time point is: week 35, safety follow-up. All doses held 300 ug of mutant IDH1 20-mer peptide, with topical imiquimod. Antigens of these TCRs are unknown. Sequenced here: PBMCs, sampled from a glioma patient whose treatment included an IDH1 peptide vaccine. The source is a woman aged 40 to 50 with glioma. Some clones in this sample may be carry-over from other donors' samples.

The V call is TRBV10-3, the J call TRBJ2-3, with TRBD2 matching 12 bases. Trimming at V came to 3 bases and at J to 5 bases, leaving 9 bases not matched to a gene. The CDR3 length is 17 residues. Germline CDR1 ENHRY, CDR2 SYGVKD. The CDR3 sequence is CAISESLAGGPRDTQYF. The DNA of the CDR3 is TGTGCCATCAGTGAATCCCTAGCGGGAGGGCCTAGAGATACGCAGTATTTT.

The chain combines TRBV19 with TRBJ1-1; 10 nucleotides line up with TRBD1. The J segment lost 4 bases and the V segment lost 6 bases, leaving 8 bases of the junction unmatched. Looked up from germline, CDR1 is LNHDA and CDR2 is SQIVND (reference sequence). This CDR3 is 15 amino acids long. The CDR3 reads CASRGQGTLSTEAFF. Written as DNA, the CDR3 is TGTGCCAGTAGGGGACAGGGGACCCTTAGCACTGAAGCTTTCTTT.

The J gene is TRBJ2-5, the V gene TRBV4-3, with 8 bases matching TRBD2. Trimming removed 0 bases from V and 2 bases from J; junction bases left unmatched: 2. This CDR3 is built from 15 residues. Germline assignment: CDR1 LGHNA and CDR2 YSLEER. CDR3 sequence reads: CASSQELAVQETQYF. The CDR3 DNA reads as TGCGCCAGCAGCCAAGAACTAGCGGTGCAAGAGACCCAGTACTTC.

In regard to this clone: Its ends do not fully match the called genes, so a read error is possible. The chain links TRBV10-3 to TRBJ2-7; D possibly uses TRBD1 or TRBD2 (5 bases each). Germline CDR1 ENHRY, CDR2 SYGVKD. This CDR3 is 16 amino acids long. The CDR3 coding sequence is TGTGCCATCAGTGAGTCCCAGGGAGAGGGCTCCCACGAGCAGTACTTC. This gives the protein CAISESQGEGSHEQYF.

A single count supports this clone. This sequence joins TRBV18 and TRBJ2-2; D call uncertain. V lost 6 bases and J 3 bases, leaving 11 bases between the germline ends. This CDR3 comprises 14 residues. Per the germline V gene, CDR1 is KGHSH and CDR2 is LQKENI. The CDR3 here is CASSVDGYTGELFF. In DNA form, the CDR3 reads TGTGCCAGCTCCGTGGACGGATACACCGGGGAGCTGTTTTTT.

The CDR3 loop is CASSVDENQPQHF. CDR3 DNA sequence: TGTGCCAGCAGCGTAGATGAGAATCAGCCCCAGCATTTT. The rearrangement uses TRBV9 and TRBJ1-5; D gene uncertain. Germline lookup yields CDR1 SGDLS and CDR2 YYNGEE. V shed 0 bases and J shed 4 bases, with 5 bases lying between them. The CDR3 contains 13 residues.

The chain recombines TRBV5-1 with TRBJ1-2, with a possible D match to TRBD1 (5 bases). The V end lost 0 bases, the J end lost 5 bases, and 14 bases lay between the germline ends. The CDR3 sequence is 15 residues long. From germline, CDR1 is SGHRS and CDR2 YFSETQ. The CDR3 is CASSLGEGLIYGYTF. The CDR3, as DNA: TGCGCCAGCAGCTTGGGAGAGGGGCTTATTTATGGCTACACCTTC.

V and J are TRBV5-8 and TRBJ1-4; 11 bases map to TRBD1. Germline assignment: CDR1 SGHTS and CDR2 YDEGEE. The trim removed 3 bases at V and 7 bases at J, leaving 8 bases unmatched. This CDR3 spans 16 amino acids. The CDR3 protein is CASSSSGQGAREKLFF. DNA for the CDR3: TGTGCCAGCAGCTCTTCCGGACAGGGGGCACGTGAAAAACTGTTTTTT.

CDR3 amino acids: CSSLGQGSGYGYTF. The CDR3 nucleotides are TGCAGCTCCCTGGGACAGGGTAGTGGCTATGGCTACACCTTC. V usage is TRBV29-1 and J usage is TRBJ1-2; 9 nucleotides line up with TRBD1. The CDR3 is 14 residues long. In germline, CDR1 is SQVTM, CDR2 ANQGSEA. The junction had 11 bases not matched to a gene; V was cut back by 8 bases and J by 4 bases.

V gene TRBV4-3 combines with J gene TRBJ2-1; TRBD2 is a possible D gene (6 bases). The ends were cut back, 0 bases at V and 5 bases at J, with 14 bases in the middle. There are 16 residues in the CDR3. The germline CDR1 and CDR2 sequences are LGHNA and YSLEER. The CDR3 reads CASSQEGGTDNNEQFF. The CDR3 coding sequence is TGCGCCAGCAGCCAAGAGGGCGGGACGGACAACAATGAGCAGTTCTTC.

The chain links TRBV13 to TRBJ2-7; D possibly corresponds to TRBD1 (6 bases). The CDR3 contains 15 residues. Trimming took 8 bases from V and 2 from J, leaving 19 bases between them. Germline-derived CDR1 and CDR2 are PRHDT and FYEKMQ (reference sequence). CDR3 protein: CASRQIQGSTYEQYF. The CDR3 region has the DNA TGTGCCAGCCGTCAGATACAGGGCTCAACCTACGAGCAGTACTTC.

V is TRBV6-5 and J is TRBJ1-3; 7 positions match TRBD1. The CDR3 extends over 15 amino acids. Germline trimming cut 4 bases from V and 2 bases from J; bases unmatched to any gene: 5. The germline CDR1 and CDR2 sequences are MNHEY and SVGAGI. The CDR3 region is CASSLTGVTGNTIYF. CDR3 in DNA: TGTGCCAGCAGTTTAACAGGGGTAACTGGAAACACCATATATTTT.